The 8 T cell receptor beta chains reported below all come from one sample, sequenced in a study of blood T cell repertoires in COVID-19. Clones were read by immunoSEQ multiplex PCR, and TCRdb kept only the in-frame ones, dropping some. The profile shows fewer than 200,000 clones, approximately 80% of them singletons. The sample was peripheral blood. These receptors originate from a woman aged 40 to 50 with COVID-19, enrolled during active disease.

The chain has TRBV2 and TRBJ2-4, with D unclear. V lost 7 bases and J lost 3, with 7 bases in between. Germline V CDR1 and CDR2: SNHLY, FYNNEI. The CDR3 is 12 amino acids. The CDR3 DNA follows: TGTGCCAGCACGGTCCTCAAAAACATTCAGTACTTC. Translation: CASTVLKNIQYF.

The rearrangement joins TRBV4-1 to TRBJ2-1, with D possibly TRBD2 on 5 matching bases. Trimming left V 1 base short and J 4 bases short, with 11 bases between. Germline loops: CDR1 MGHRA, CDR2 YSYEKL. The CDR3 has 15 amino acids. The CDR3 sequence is CASSQVLAAYNEQFF. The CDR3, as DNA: TGCGCCAGCAGCCAAGTTCTAGCCGCATACAATGAGCAGTTCTTC.

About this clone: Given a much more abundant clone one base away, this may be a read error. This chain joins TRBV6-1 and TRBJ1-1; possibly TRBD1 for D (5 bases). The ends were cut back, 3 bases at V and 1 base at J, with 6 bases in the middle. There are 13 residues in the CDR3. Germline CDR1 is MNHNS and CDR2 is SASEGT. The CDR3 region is CASSEQGNTEAFF. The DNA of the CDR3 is TGTGCCAGCAGTGAGCAGGGGAACACTGAAGCTTTCTTT.

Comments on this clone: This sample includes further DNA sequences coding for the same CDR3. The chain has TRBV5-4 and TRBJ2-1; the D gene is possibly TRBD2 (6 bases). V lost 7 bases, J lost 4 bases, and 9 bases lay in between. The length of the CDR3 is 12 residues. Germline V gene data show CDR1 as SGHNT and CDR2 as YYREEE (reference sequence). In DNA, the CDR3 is TGTGCCAGCTCTAGCGTTTACAATGAGCAGTTCTTC. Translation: CASSSVYNEQFF.

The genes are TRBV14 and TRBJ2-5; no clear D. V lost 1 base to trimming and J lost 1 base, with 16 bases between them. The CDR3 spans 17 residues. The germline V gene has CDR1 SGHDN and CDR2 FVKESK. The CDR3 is CASSQVDGIRGQETQYF. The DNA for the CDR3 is TGTGCCAGCAGCCAAGTCGACGGCATACGAGGCCAAGAGACCCAGTACTTC. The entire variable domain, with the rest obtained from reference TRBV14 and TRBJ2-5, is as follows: EAGVTQFPSHSVIEKGQTVTLRCDPISGHDNLYWYRRVMGKEIKFLLHFVKESKQDESGMPNNRFLAERTGGTYSTLKVQPAELEDSGVYFCASSQVDGIRGQETQYFGPGTRLLVL.

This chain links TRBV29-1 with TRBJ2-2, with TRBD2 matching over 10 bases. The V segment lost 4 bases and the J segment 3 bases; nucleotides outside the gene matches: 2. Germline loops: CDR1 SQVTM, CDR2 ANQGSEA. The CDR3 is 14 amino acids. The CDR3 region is CSVVGLADTGELFF. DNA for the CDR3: TGCAGCGTTGTTGGACTAGCGGACACCGGGGAGCTGTTTTTT.

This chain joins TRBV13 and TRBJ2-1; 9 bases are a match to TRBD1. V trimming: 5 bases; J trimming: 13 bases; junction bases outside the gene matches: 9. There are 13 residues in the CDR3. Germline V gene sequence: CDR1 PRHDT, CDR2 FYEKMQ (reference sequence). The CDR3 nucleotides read TGTGCCAGCAGCCTCGACAGGGGGGTTATCCAGTTCTTC. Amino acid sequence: CASSLDRGVIQFF.

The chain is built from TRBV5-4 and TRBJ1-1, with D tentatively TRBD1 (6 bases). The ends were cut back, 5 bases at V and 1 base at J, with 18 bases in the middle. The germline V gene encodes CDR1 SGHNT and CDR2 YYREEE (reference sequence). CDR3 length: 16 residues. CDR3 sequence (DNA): TGTGCCAGCAGACAACAGGTCGGGGGGCAGAACACTGAAGCTTTCTTT. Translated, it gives CASRQQVGGQNTEAFF.